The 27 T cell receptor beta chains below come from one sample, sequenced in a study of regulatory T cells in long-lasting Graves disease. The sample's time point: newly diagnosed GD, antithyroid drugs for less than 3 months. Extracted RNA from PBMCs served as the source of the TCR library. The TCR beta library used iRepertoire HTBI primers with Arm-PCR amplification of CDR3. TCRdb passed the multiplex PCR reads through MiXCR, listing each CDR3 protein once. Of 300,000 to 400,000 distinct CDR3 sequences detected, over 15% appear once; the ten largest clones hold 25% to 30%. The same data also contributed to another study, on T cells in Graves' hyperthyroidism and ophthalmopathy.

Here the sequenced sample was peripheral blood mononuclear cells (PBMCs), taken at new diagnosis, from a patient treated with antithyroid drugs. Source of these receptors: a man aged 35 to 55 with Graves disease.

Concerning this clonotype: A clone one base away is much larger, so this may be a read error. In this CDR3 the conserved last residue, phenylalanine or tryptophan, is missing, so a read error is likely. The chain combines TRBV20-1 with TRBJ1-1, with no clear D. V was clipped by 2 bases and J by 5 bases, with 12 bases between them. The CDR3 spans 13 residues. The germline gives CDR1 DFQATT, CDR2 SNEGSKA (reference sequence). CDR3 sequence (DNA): TGCAGTGCTAGACCTCCCTTTAGGACTGAAGCTTTCTCT. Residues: CSARPPFRTEAFS.

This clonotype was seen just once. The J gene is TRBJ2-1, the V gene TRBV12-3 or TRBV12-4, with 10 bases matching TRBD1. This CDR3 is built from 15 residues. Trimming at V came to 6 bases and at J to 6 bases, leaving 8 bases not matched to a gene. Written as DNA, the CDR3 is TGTGCCAGCAGCCCGGGACAGGGGTATAGCAATGAGCAGTTCTTC. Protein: CASSPGQGYSNEQFF.

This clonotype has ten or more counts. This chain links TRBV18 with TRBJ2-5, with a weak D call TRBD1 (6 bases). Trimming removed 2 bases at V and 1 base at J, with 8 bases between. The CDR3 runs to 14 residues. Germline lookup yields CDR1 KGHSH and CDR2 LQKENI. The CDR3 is CASSPLDSQETQYF. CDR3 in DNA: TGTGCCAGCTCACCATTGGACAGCCAAGAGACCCAGTACTTC. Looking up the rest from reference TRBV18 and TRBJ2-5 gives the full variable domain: NAGVMQNPRHLVRRRGQEARLRCSPMKGHSHVYWYRQLPEEGLKFMVYLQKENIIDESGMPKERFSAEFPKEGPSILRIQQVVRGDSAAYFCASSPLDSQETQYFGPGTRLLVL.

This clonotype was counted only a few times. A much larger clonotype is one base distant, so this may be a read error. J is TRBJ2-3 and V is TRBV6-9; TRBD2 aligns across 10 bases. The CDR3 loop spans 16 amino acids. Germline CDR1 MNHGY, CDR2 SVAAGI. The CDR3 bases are TGTGCCAACAGTTACATGGCTAGCGGGGGTTCGGATACGCAGTATTTT. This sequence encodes CANSYMASGGSDTQYF.

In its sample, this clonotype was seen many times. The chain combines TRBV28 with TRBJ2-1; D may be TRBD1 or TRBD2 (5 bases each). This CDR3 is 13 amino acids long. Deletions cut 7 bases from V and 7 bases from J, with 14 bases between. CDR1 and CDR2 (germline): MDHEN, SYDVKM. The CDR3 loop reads CASTPGRKNEQFF. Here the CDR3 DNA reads TGTGCCAGCACCCCGGGGCGGAAGAATGAGCAGTTCTTC. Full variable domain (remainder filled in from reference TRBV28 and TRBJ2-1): DVKVTQSSRYLVKRTGEKVFLECVQDMDHENMFWYRQDPGLGLRLIYFSYDVKMKEKGDIPEGYSVSREKKERFSLILESASTNQTSMYLCASTPGRKNEQFFGPGTRLTVL.

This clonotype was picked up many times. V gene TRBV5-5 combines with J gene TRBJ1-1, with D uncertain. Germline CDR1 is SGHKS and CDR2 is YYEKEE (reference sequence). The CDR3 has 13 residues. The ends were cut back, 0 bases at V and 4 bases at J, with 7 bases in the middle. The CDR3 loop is CASSLERFTEAFF. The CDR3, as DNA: TGTGCCAGCAGCTTGGAACGGTTCACTGAAGCTTTCTTT.

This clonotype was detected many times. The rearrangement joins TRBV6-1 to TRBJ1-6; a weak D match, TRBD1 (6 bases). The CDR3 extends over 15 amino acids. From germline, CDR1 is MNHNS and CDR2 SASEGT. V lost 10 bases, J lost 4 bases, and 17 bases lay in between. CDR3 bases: TGTGCCACCACTAGGACAGCCCGATATAATTCACCCCTCCACTTT. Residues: CATTRTARYNSPLHF.

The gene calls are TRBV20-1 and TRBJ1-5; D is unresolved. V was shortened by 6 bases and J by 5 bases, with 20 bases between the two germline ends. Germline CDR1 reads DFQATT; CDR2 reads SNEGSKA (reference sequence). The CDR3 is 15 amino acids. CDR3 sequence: CSAETLTYNYQPQHF. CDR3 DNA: TGCAGTGCCGAGACCTTGACGTACAATTATCAGCCCCAGCATTTT.

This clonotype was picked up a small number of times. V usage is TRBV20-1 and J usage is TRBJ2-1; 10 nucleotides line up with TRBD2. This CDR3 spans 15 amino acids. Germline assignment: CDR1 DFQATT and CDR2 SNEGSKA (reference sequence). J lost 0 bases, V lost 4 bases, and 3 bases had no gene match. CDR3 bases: TGCAGTGCTACCGTAGCGGGAGGCTCCTACAATGAGCAGTTCTTC. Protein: CSATVAGGSYNEQFF.

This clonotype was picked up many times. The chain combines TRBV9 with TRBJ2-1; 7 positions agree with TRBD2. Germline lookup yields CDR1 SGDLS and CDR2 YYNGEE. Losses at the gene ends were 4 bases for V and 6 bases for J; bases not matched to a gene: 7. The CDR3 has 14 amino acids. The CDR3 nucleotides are TGTGCCAGCAGCCCGGCCCGCGGGGGCAATGAGCAGTTCTTC. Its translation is CASSPARGGNEQFF.

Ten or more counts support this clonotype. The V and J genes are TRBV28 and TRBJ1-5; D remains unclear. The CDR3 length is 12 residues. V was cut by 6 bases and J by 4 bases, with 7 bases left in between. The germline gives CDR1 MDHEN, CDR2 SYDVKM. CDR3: CASRQNNQPQHF. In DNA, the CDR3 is TGTGCCAGCAGGCAGAATAATCAGCCCCAGCATTTT.

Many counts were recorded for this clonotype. The CDR3, as DNA: TGCAGTGCCAACAGGGACGATCAGCCCCAGCATTTT. Protein product: CSANRDDQPQHF. The V call is TRBV20-1, the J call TRBJ1-5; D is possibly TRBD1 (6 bases). The CDR3 has 12 amino acids. In germline, CDR1 is DFQATT, CDR2 SNEGSKA (reference sequence). Trimming removed 6 bases from V and 5 bases from J, with 11 bases in between.

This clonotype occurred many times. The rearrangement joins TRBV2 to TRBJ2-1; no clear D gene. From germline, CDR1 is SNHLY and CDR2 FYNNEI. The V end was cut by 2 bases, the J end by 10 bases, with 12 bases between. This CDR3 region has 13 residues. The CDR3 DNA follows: TGTGCCAGCAGTGAATGGGAACAAGGGGAGCAGTTCTTC. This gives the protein CASSEWEQGEQFF.

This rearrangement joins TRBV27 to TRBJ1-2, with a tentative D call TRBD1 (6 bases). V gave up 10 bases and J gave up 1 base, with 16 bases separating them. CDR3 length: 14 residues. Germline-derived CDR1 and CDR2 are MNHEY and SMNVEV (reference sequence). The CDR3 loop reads CANRQETLNYGYTF. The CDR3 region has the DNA TGTGCCAACCGACAGGAGACCCTTAACTATGGCTACACCTTC.

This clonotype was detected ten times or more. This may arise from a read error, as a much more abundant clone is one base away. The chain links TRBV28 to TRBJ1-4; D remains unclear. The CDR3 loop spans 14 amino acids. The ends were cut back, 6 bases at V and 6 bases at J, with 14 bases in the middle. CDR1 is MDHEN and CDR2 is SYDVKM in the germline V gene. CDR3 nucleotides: TGTGCCAGCAGCCGTCTCGGGTCTTATGAAAAACTGTTTTTT. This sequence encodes CASSRLGSYEKLFF.

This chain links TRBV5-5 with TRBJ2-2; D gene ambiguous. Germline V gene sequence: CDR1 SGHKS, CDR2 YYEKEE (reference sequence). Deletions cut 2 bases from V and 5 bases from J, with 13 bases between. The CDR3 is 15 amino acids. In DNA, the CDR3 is TGTGCCAGCAGCTTAGTTCTTAGCAGGACCGGGGAGCTGTTTTTT. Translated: CASSLVLSRTGELFF. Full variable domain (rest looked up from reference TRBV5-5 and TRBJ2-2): DAGVTQSPTHLIKTRGQQVTLRCSPISGHKSVSWYQQVLGQGPQFIFQYYEKEERGRGNFPDRFSARQFPNYSSELNVNALLLGDSALYLCASSLVLSRTGELFFGEGSRLTVL.

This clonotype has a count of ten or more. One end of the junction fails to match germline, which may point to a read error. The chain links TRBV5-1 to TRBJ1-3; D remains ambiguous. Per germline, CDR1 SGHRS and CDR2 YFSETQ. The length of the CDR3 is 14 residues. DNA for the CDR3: TGTGCCAGCAGCCCTGACTTCTCTGGAAACACCATATATTTT. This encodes CASSPDFSGNTIYF.

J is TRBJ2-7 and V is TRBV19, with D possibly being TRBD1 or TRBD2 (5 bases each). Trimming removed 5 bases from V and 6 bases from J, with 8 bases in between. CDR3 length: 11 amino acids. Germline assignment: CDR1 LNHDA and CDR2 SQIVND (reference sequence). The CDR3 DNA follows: TGTGCCAGTAGTTGGGGGTCCGAGCAGTACTTC. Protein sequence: CASSWGSEQYF.

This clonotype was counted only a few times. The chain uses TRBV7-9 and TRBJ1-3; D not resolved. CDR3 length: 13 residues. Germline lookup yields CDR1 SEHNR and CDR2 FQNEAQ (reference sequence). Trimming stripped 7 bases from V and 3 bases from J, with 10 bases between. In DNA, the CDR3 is TGTGCCAGCACCCTTGGACTTGGAAACACCATATATTTT. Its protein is CASTLGLGNTIYF.

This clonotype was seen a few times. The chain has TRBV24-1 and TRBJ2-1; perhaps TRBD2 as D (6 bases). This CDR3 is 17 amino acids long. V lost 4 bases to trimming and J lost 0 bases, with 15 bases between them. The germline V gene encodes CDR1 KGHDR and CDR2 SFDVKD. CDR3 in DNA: TGTGCCACCAGTGACCGGGAGCCGGGTACCTCCTACAATGAGCAGTTCTTC. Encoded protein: CATSDREPGTSYNEQFF.

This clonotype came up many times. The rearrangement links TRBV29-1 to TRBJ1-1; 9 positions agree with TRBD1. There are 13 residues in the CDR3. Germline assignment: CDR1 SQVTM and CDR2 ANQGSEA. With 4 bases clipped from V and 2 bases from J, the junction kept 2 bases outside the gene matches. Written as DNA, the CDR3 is TGCAGCGTTGGGGACAGGGCCAACACTGAAGCTTTCTTT. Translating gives CSVGDRANTEAFF. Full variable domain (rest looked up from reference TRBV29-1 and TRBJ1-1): SAVISQKPSRDICQRGTSLTIQCQVDSQVTMMFWYRQQPGQSLTLIATANQGSEATYESGFVIDKFPISRPNLTFSTLTVSNMSPEDSSIYLCSVGDRANTEAFFGQGTRLTVV.

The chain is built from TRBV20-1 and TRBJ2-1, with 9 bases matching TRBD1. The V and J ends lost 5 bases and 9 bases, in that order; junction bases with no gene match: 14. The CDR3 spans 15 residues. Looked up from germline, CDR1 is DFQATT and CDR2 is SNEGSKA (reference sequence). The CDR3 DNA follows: TGCAGTGCTCCGAGGGGGGGACAGGGAAGAGGTGAGCAGTTCTTC. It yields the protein CSAPRGGQGRGEQFF.

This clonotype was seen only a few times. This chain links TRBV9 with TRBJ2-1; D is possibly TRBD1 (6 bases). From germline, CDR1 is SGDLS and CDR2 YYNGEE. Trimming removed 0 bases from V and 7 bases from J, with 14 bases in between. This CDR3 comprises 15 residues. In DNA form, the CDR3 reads TGTGCCAGCAGCGTAGCTCCGACAGGTAGTAATGAGCAGTTCTTC. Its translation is CASSVAPTGSNEQFF.

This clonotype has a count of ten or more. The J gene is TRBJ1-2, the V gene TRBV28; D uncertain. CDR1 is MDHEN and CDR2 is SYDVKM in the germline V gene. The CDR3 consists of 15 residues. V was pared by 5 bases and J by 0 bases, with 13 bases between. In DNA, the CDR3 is TGTGCCAGCAGTAGCAGAAAAGTCCCTAACTATGGCTACACCTTC. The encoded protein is CASSSRKVPNYGYTF.

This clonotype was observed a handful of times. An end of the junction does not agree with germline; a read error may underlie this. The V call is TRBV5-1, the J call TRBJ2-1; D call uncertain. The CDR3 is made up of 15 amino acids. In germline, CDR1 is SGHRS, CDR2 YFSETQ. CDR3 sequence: CASSLARHSYNEQLF. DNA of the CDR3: TGCGCCAGCAGCTTGGCCCGACATTCCTACAATGAGCAGCTCTTC.

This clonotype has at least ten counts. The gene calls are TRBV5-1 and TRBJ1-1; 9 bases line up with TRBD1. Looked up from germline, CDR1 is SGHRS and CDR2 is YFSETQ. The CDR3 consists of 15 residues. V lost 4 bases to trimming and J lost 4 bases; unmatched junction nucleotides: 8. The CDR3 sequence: CASSIQGAGLTEAFF. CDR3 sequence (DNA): TGCGCCAGCAGCATACAGGGGGCTGGGCTCACTGAAGCTTTCTTT.

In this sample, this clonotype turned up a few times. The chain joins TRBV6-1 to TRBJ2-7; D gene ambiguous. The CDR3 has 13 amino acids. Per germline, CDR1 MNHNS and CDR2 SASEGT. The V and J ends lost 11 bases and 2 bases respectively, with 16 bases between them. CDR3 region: CAGSRNEAYEQYF. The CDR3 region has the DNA TGTGCCGGATCCCGAAACGAAGCCTACGAGCAGTACTTC.